The subject of this entry is one T cell receptor (beta chain). No cognate antigen has been identified for it. Base qualities are missing; no much larger clone stands one base away. A constant-region primer and ProtoScript II reverse transcriptase were used to reverse-transcribe TCRbeta-specific cDNA from about 530 ng total RNA. Construction of the TCRbeta libraries relied on three nested rounds of multiplex PCR, following a slightly modified ARM-PCR procedure. Each of the first two PCR rounds ran for around 10 cycles using multiplex TRBV1-TRBV30 forward primers together with a Cbeta reverse primer. Sample barcodes and Illumina adapters were added in a final 25-cycle PCR with Deep VentR polymerase. Before sequencing, amplicons of 200-500 bp were purified from gel using a QIAquick gel extraction kit. TCRbeta amplicons were sequenced on an Illumina HiSeq 2500 with 250-bp paired-end reads. In the source study's methods: Reads were quality-trimmed with Trimmomatic v0.33, and paired reads were merged with FLASH v1.2.11 to recover full CDR3 sequences. MiGEC v1.2.1b assigned V, D and J germline segments to the rearranged TCRbeta sequences. Clonotype statistics and Shannon-Wiener diversity indices were calculated with VDJtools v1.0.0. To reduce sampling bias, subsequent analyses other than the diversity analysis used only the 250 most abundant clonotypes in each sample. TCRdb reworked the public reads: Q25 trimming with fastp, MiXCR clone assembly, productive beta chains retained. Each entry merges the rows of one CDR3 protein and shows their most common DNA and genes. These V and J calls originate from TCRdb's pipeline instead of the authors' own analysis. The sample contains 95,000 to 150,000 distinct CDR3 sequences, 55% to 75% of them found a single time. Around 8.5% of the sample belongs to the ten largest clones.

The data were taken from a study of tumor-infiltrating lymphocytes in primary liver carcinoma (dated by TCRdb to 2016 to 2017). Regarding the complete study: The five patients, three men and two women aged 30 to 69 years, had hepatocellular carcinoma (four) or combined HCC and intrahepatic cholangiocarcinoma (one). Technical replicate repertoires showed high reproducibility, with mean shared-clone rates roughly 0.87 and correlation coefficients above 0.95. The study combined TCRbeta repertoire sequencing, expression microarrays and whole-exome sequencing across five regions of each liver tumor, with adjacent normal tissue and blood. The tumors of the five patients were staged as T1-T3 N0M0, with maximum diameters ranging from about 4 to 10 cm. To link TCRbeta repertoire diversity to the local molecular phenotype, the approximately 23 tumor region samples were profiled with Agilent mRNA microarrays. Samples yielded roughly 3.65 to 7.5 million productive TCRbeta reads; read depth did not differ significantly between tissue types. TCRbeta repertoire sequencing covered 35 specimens from 5 patients: around 25 tumor regions, 5 adjacent noncancerous liver tissues and 5 peripheral blood samples.

Here is what the overall study found, with its caveats: Pairs of tumor regions showed greater repertoire overlap (mean about 35%) than tumor-adjacent pairs (17%) or tumor-blood pairs (approximately 14%), which is consistent with antigen-driven expansion. Because the samples were bulk and unsorted, CD4+ and CD8+ T cell repertoires could not be compared. Compared with blood, tumors had a significantly larger share of the repertoire taken up by the top 250 clones (p = 0.039). Only five or six patients were included in the study, and the authors note that the findings should be validated in a larger study. Only about 7.5-25% of top clones were found in all five regions of a tumor, suggesting spatial heterogeneity of tumor-infiltrating T cells. Because sequencing covered only the TCR beta chain and unpaired alpha chains were not captured, true repertoire diversity is likely underestimated.

Total RNA and DNA were co-extracted without cell sorting from roughly 20-30 mg of bulk tissue using the AllPrep DNA/RNA mini kit. Roughly five patients with histopathologically diagnosed primary liver carcinoma underwent surgical resection in China between 2015 and 2016. At the time of sampling, the patients were treatment-naive and had chronic HBV infection. Five spatially separated regions were sampled from each tumor: the superior, inferior, left-lateral and right-lateral poles, plus the tumor centre. More than 80% viable tumor cells were found by histology in every tumor sample. Fresh tumor and adjacent tissue pieces were bisected; one half was stored in RNAlater at -80°C, the other sent for histology. Counted from cysteine to phenylalanine, this CDR3 has 14 amino acids. The kept DNA is CDR3 alone, 42 bases in frame from the first base. The germline V gene (reference sequence) specifies SEHNR as CDR1 and FQNEAQ as CDR2. Trimming costs V 6 bases and J 7 bases, and their ends lie 13 bases apart.

The chain employs TRBV7-9 and TRBJ1-6; the D gene cannot be resolved reliably. Sequencing was performed on liver tumor tissue from sampling region 1. Read against the paper, the sample's cell subset or site label means: tumor region T1, superior pole. The sequence was collected from a woman aged 55-70 years with primary liver carcinoma and hepatitis B virus infection. The bases read TGTGCCAGCAGTCCTACAGAATGGAATTCACCCCTCCACTTT. The encoded protein is CASSPTEWNSPLHF.